This T cell receptor (beta chain) was captured in a study of T-cell reconstitution after alpha-beta-depleted transplantation in children. The junction had 11 bases not matched to a gene; V was cut back by 10 bases and J by 7 bases. CDR1 is MGHRA and CDR2 is YSYEKL in the germline V gene. The CDR3 covers 14 residues. Construction of the TCRbeta library involved unique molecular identifiers. TCRdb re-analysed the PCR reads in MiXCR, keeping a single row per CDR3 protein. Here the sample spans about 77,000 distinct CDR3 sequences, approximately 18% being singletons. Material: PBMCs, mostly from graft donor cells, obtained 360 days after TCRalphabeta/CD19-depleted stem cell transplant. The clonotype originates from a male patient aged 2-10 years who had a stem cell transplant for acute lymphoblastic leukemia, so the T cells may come from the graft donor. This sequence joins TRBV4-1 and TRBJ2-1; the match to TRBD2 covers 9 bases. Here the CDR3 reads CATKSLAGKNEQFF. The CDR3 bases are TGCGCCACCAAGAGTCTAGCGGGAAAGAATGAGCAGTTCTTC.